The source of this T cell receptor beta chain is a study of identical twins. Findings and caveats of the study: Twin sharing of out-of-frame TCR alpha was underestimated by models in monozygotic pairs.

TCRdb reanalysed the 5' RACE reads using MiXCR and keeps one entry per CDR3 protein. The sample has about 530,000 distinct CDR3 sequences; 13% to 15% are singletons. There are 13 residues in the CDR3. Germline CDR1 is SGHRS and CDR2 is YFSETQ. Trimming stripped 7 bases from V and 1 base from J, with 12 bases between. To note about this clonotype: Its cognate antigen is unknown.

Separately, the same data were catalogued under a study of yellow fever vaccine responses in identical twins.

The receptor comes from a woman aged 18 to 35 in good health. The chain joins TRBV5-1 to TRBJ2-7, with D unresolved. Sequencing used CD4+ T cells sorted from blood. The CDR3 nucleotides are TGCGCCAGCGGGGTAGGACCGTCCTACGAGCAGTACTTC. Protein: CASGVGPSYEQYF. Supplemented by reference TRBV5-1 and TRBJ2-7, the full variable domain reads KAGVTQTPRYLIKTRGQQVTLSCSPISGHRSVSWYQQTPGQGLQFLFEYFSETQRNKGNFPGRFSGRQFSNSRSEMNVSTLELGDSALYLCASGVGPSYEQYFGPGTRLTVT.